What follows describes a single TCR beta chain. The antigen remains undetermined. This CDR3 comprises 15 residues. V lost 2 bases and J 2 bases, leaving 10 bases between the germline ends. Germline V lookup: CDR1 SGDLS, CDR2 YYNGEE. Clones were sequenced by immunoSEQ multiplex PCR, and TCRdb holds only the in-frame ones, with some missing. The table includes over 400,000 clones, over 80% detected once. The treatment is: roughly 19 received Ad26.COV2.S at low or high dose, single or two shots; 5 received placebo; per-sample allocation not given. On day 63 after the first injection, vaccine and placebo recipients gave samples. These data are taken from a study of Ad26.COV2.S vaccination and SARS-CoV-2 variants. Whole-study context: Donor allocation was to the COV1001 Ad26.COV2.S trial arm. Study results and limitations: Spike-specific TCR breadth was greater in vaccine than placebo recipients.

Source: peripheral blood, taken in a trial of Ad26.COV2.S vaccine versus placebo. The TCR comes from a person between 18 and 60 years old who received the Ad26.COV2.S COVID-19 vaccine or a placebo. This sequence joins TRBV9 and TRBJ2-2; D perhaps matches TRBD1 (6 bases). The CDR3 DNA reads TGTGCCAGCAGCGTCGGGACACTCAACACCGGGGAGCTGTTTTTT. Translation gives CASSVGTLNTGELFF.